This T cell receptor beta chain is drawn from a study of T cell repertoires in ileal Crohn's disease. Study at large: Median disease duration was approximately eight years; 35% to 45% smoked at surgery.

Points on this clone: Its antigen remains unidentified.

Using immunoSEQ multiplex PCR, the repertoire was profiled, and TCRdb retains in-frame clones only, with some absent. Here the sample spans 5,500 to 8,500 clones, around 80% being singletons. Findings and limits, study-wide: Clonal expansions were more frequent in active smokers than non-smokers at surgery.

The sequenced material came from ileal tissue. The origin of this receptor is an adult with Crohn's disease.

Written as DNA, the CDR3 is TGTGCCAGTAGGGCGGGGACAGGGGAGGGGATAAATCAGCCCCAGCATTTT. Translating it yields CASRAGTGEGINQPQHF. The J gene is TRBJ1-5, the V gene TRBV19; 10 nucleotides match TRBD1. Germline V lookup: CDR1 LNHDA, CDR2 SQIVND (reference sequence). V dropped 6 bases and J dropped 4; count of bases not matched to a gene: 12. The CDR3 length is 17 residues.